This T cell receptor beta chain is drawn from a study of T cell responses to AZD1222 COVID-19 vaccine. The study pooled second doses at about 4 or about 12 weeks. Regarding this clone: The antigen is undetermined.

TCRdb's table, derived via immunoSEQ multiplex PCR, lists solely in-frame clones and lacks some. This table has roughly 150,000 clones, around nine tenths appearing once. Study outcomes and limitations: The number of AZD1222 recipients seropositive at baseline was only five to seven. The study reported that nearly half of spike-specific TCRs target unmutated variant regions. The study found vaccine-associated CD4 TCRs spanning spike, dominant at 160-218 and 743-854.

This sequence originates from an adult who received the AZD1222 COVID-19 vaccine. This material consisted of peripheral blood, taken 28 days after the second AZD1222 dose.

DNA for the CDR3: TGTGCCAGTAGTATCGGCCCCGTTGGACGGGTCGGGCATCACACTGAAGCTTTCTTT. Protein: CASSIGPVGRVGHHTEAFF. J is TRBJ1-1 and V is TRBV19; D is ambiguous. The germline V gene has CDR1 LNHDA and CDR2 SQIVND (reference sequence). Trimming removed 3 bases at V and 3 bases at J, with 26 bases between. This CDR3 has 19 residues.